The rows below give T cell receptor beta chains drawn from one sample of a study of T cell responses to AZD1222 COVID-19 vaccine. TCRdb's table, derived via immunoSEQ multiplex PCR, lists solely in-frame clones and lacks some. The sample yields around 130,000 clones, around nine tenths seen once. The source material was peripheral blood, sampled 28 days after the second AZD1222 dose. These TCRs come from an adult who received the AZD1222 COVID-19 vaccine. The CDR3 runs from the conserved cysteine through the conserved F or W. The D gene is left open where the match is weak. Part of the rows lack a size; the others show once, few, many or a class for expanded clones.

j_gene: TRBJ1-2; abundance: few; d_gene: .; v_gene: TRBV12-3/TRBV12-4; CDR3aa: CASGLGGYGYTF; CDR3nt: TGTGCCAGCGGCCTTGGGGGCTATGGCTACACCTTC
j_gene: TRBJ2-3; abundance: .; d_gene: TRBD2; v_gene: TRBV11-3; CDR3aa: CASSGGGLAGGIADTQYF; CDR3nt: TGTGCCAGCAGCGGAGGGGGACTAGCGGGAGGGATCGCAGATACGCAGTATTTT
j_gene: TRBJ2-5; abundance: .; d_gene: .; v_gene: TRBV11-2; CDR3aa: CASSSPYETQYF; CDR3nt: TGTGCCAGCAGCTCCCCTTATGAGACCCAGTACTTC
j_gene: TRBJ2-7; abundance: .; d_gene: .; v_gene: TRBV5-1; CDR3aa: CASSLAAGRGEQYF; CDR3nt: TGCGCCAGCAGCTTGGCGGCAGGACGAGGGGAGCAGTACTTC
j_gene: TRBJ2-2; abundance: .; d_gene: .; v_gene: TRBV7-8; CDR3aa: CASSLESNRVVGRNTGELFF; CDR3nt: TGTGCCAGCAGCTTAGAGAGTAACAGGGTGGTCGGGCGGAACACCGGGGAGCTGTTTTTT
j_gene: TRBJ2-7; abundance: .; d_gene: .; v_gene: TRBV11-1; CDR3aa: CASRGIADSSYEQYF; CDR3nt: TGTGCCAGCAGGGGAATAGCGGATAGCTCCTACGAGCAGTACTTC
j_gene: TRBJ2-7; abundance: once; d_gene: .; v_gene: TRBV21-1; CDR3aa: CASSKTLAVSSYEQYF; CDR3nt: TGTGCCAGCAGCAAAACCCTCGCGGTGAGCTCCTACGAGCAGTACTTC
j_gene: TRBJ2-2; abundance: .; d_gene: .; v_gene: TRBV6-4; CDR3aa: CASRATGAPPTRTGELFF; CDR3nt: TGTGCCAGCAGGGCCACAGGTGCCCCTCCCACGAGAACCGGGGAGCTGTTTTTT
j_gene: TRBJ1-1; abundance: .; d_gene: .; v_gene: TRBV13; CDR3aa: CASSGDRNTEAFF; CDR3nt: TGTGCCAGCAGCGGTGACAGGAACACTGAAGCTTTCTTT
j_gene: TRBJ1-5; abundance: .; d_gene: .; v_gene: TRBV13; CDR3aa: CASSLGFGQPQHF; CDR3nt: TGTGCCAGCAGCTTAGGTTTCGGTCAGCCCCAGCATTTT
j_gene: TRBJ2-7; abundance: .; d_gene: .; v_gene: TRBV12-3/TRBV12-4; CDR3aa: CASSLQSAEEQYF; CDR3nt: TGTGCCAGCAGTTTGCAGTCGGCGGAGGAGCAGTACTTC
j_gene: TRBJ1-4; abundance: .; d_gene: .; v_gene: TRBV20-1; CDR3aa: CSARADRKLFF; CDR3nt: TGCAGTGCTAGAGCAGACAGGAAACTGTTTTTT
j_gene: TRBJ2-7; abundance: .; d_gene: TRBD2; v_gene: TRBV27; CDR3aa: CASSLSTGGREQYF; CDR3nt: TGTGCCAGCAGTTTATCGACGGGGGGGCGCGAGCAGTACTTC
j_gene: TRBJ2-1; abundance: .; d_gene: TRBD1; v_gene: TRBV19; CDR3aa: CASSRGQGMYEQFF; CDR3nt: TGTGCCAGTAGTAGGGGACAGGGTATGTATGAGCAGTTCTTC
j_gene: TRBJ1-1; abundance: .; d_gene: .; v_gene: TRBV27; CDR3aa: CASSLLSLGNTEAFF; CDR3nt: TGTGCCAGCAGTTTATTATCCCTGGGGAACACTGAAGCTTTCTTT
j_gene: TRBJ1-6; abundance: .; d_gene: TRBD1; v_gene: TRBV5-1; CDR3aa: CASSLGDRNSPLHF; CDR3nt: TGCGCCAGCAGCTTGGGGGACAGAAATTCACCCCTCCACTTT
j_gene: TRBJ2-7; abundance: .; d_gene: TRBD2; v_gene: TRBV28; CDR3aa: CASSPFSGSLYEQYF; CDR3nt: TGTGCCAGCAGCCCATTTAGCGGGAGTCTCTACGAGCAGTACTTC
j_gene: TRBJ2-3; abundance: .; d_gene: TRBD2; v_gene: TRBV29-1; CDR3aa: CSVPPGRGAEGDTQYF; CDR3nt: TGCAGCGTTCCGCCCGGGAGGGGTGCGGAGGGTGATACGCAGTATTTT
j_gene: TRBJ1-1; abundance: .; d_gene: TRBD1; v_gene: TRBV19; CDR3aa: CASKYRGRLNTEAFF; CDR3nt: TGTGCCAGCAAATATAGGGGGCGGTTGAACACTGAAGCTTTCTTT
j_gene: TRBJ1-1; abundance: .; d_gene: .; v_gene: TRBV6-5; CDR3aa: CASSYQTRGNTEAFF; CDR3nt: TGTGCCAGCAGTTACCAAACTAGGGGGAACACTGAAGCTTTCTTT
j_gene: TRBJ2-7; abundance: .; d_gene: TRBD1; v_gene: TRBV6-5; CDR3aa: CASRDRGEAEQYF; CDR3nt: TGTGCCAGCAGGGACAGGGGAGAGGCCGAGCAGTACTTC
j_gene: TRBJ1-6; abundance: .; d_gene: .; v_gene: TRBV5-1; CDR3aa: CASSLQGLRSPLHF; CDR3nt: TGCGCCAGCAGCCTTCAGGGGTTGCGTTCACCCCTCCACTTT
j_gene: TRBJ1-1; abundance: .; d_gene: TRBD1; v_gene: TRBV5-1; CDR3aa: CASSPGDRGWTEAFF; CDR3nt: TGCGCCAGCAGCCCGGGGGACAGGGGATGGACTGAAGCTTTCTTT
j_gene: TRBJ2-3; abundance: .; d_gene: .; v_gene: TRBV15; CDR3aa: CATSRGVGVGTSTDTQYF; CDR3nt: TGTGCCACCAGCAGAGGCGTAGGTGTGGGAACCAGCACAGATACGCAGTATTTT
j_gene: TRBJ1-2; abundance: .; d_gene: .; v_gene: TRBV4-1; CDR3aa: CASSQVARFGYGYTF; CDR3nt: TGCGCCAGCAGCCAAGTGGCCAGATTCGGCTATGGCTACACCTTC
j_gene: TRBJ2-1; abundance: .; d_gene: TRBD1; v_gene: TRBV6-2/TRBV6-3; CDR3aa: CASSYTPGQGAWDEQFF; CDR3nt: TGTGCCAGCAGTTACACTCCGGGACAGGGGGCTTGGGATGAGCAGTTCTTC
j_gene: TRBJ2-7; abundance: .; d_gene: .; v_gene: TRBV25-1; CDR3aa: CASSELEEDEQYF; CDR3nt: TGTGCCAGCAGTGAACTAGAGGAAGACGAGCAGTACTTC
j_gene: TRBJ2-6; abundance: once; d_gene: .; v_gene: TRBV4-3; CDR3aa: CASSQALWQGRAGANVLTF; CDR3nt: TGCGCCAGCAGCCAAGCCTTGTGGCAGGGGCGTGCTGGGGCCAACGTCCTGACTTTC
j_gene: TRBJ1-4; abundance: .; d_gene: TRBD1; v_gene: TRBV4-1; CDR3aa: CASSQDQRGGQGGEKLFF; CDR3nt: TGCGCCAGCAGCCAAGATCAACGAGGCGGACAGGGAGGTGAAAAACTGTTTTTT
j_gene: TRBJ2-1; abundance: .; d_gene: .; v_gene: TRBV24-1; CDR3aa: CATSQGGPEQFF; CDR3nt: TGTGCCACCAGTCAGGGGGGCCCAGAGCAGTTCTTC
j_gene: TRBJ1-2; abundance: .; d_gene: TRBD1; v_gene: TRBV6-6; CDR3aa: CASSDYRGQGNGYTF; CDR3nt: TGTGCCAGCAGTGACTACAGGGGGCAAGGGAATGGCTACACCTTC
j_gene: TRBJ2-5; abundance: .; d_gene: .; v_gene: TRBV5-1; CDR3aa: CASSLAQETQYF; CDR3nt: TGCGCCAGCAGCTTGGCCCAAGAGACCCAGTACTTC
j_gene: TRBJ1-2; abundance: .; d_gene: .; v_gene: TRBV9; CDR3aa: CASSAYGGAPLPYGYTF; CDR3nt: TGTGCCAGCAGCGCGTACGGCGGGGCCCCTCTTCCCTATGGCTACACCTTC
j_gene: TRBJ1-6; abundance: .; d_gene: .; v_gene: TRBV12-3/TRBV12-4; CDR3aa: CASSPTMKSPLHF; CDR3nt: TGTGCCAGCAGTCCTACCATGAAGTCACCCCTCCACTTT
j_gene: TRBJ1-1; abundance: .; d_gene: .; v_gene: TRBV10-3; CDR3aa: CATRHGLNTEAFF; CDR3nt: TGTGCCACCCGGCATGGGTTGAACACTGAAGCTTTCTTT
j_gene: TRBJ1-2; abundance: .; d_gene: .; v_gene: TRBV6-1; CDR3aa: CASSEVETGVWYGYTF; CDR3nt: TGTGCCAGCAGTGAAGTGGAAACAGGAGTATGGTATGGCTACACCTTC
j_gene: TRBJ1-3; abundance: .; d_gene: .; v_gene: TRBV4-1; CDR3aa: CASSQLDLFRPGNTIYF; CDR3nt: TGCGCCAGCAGCCAACTAGACCTCTTCAGGCCTGGAAACACCATATATTTT
j_gene: TRBJ2-1; abundance: .; d_gene: TRBD1; v_gene: TRBV5-1; CDR3aa: CASQEGTGKYNEQFF; CDR3nt: TGCGCCAGCCAGGAAGGGACAGGGAAATACAATGAGCAGTTCTTC
j_gene: TRBJ1-6; abundance: .; d_gene: .; v_gene: TRBV6-5; CDR3aa: CASSYRGGNSPLHF; CDR3nt: TGTGCCAGCAGTTACAGGGGCGGGAATTCACCCCTCCACTTT
j_gene: TRBJ2-2; abundance: .; d_gene: .; v_gene: TRBV6-5; CDR3aa: CASISSQNTGELFF; CDR3nt: TGTGCCAGCATTTCTAGCCAGAACACCGGGGAGCTGTTTTTT
j_gene: TRBJ1-1; abundance: few; d_gene: .; v_gene: TRBV3-1/TRBV3-2; CDR3aa: CASSQFLNTEAFF; CDR3nt: TGTGCCAGCAGCCAGTTTCTGAACACTGAAGCTTTCTTT
j_gene: TRBJ2-2; abundance: .; d_gene: .; v_gene: TRBV11-2; CDR3aa: CASSSDRDTGELFF; CDR3nt: TGTGCCAGCAGCTCCGACAGAGACACCGGGGAGCTGTTTTTT
j_gene: TRBJ1-2; abundance: .; d_gene: .; v_gene: TRBV29-1; CDR3aa: CSVERGDGYTF; CDR3nt: TGCAGCGTTGAACGAGGGGATGGCTACACCTTC
j_gene: TRBJ1-2; abundance: .; d_gene: TRBD1; v_gene: TRBV6-5; CDR3aa: CASSDRDGYTF; CDR3nt: TGTGCCAGCAGCGACAGGGACGGCTACACCTTC
j_gene: TRBJ2-2; abundance: .; d_gene: TRBD2; v_gene: TRBV7-2; CDR3aa: CASSLVTTSGSNGELFF; CDR3nt: TGTGCCAGCAGCTTAGTTACAACTAGCGGGAGTAACGGGGAGCTGTTTTTT
j_gene: TRBJ1-2; abundance: .; d_gene: TRBD1; v_gene: TRBV9; CDR3aa: CASSVFEGQGFGYTF; CDR3nt: TGTGCCAGCAGCGTATTCGAGGGACAGGGTTTTGGCTACACCTTC
j_gene: TRBJ2-7; abundance: .; d_gene: .; v_gene: TRBV7-9; CDR3aa: CASSPPLVLGSEQYF; CDR3nt: TGTGCCAGCAGCCCCCCCCTTGTCTTAGGGTCCGAGCAGTACTTC
j_gene: TRBJ2-1; abundance: .; d_gene: .; v_gene: TRBV3-1/TRBV3-2; CDR3aa: CARAGRADEQFF; CDR3nt: TGTGCCAGGGCAGGGCGGGCCGATGAGCAGTTCTTC
j_gene: TRBJ2-7; abundance: once; d_gene: .; v_gene: TRBV25-1; CDR3aa: CASSEYGGYEQYF; CDR3nt: TGTGCCAGCAGTGAATACGGAGGCTACGAGCAGTACTTC
j_gene: TRBJ2-1; abundance: .; d_gene: .; v_gene: TRBV4-1; CDR3aa: CASSQRPSSYNEQFF; CDR3nt: TGCGCCAGCAGCCAACGCCCAAGCTCCTACAATGAGCAGTTCTTC